This is a list of T cell receptor beta chains from one sample in a study of blood T cell repertoires in COVID-19. Assay used: immunoSEQ multiplex PCR; TCRdb lists only in-frame clones, some missing. The sample holds roughly 160,000 clones, around four fifths seen once. Sequenced: peripheral blood. The receptors stem from an older woman with acute or convalescent COVID-19. The CDR3 runs from the conserved cysteine through the conserved F or W. D genes are given only for firm matches. Clone size, where shown, is once, few, many, or a class for clones that have expanded.

CDR3nt	CDR3aa	v_gene	j_gene	d_gene	abundance
TGCGCCAGCAGCCCCGGCGGGGGATCCGCCGGCTACACCTTC	CASSPGGGSAGYTF	TRBV4-3	TRBJ1-2	-	-
TGTGCCAGCAGCCCGGGGGCTAGCGGGGGGGTTGCCAAAAACATTCAGTACTTC	CASSPGASGGVAKNIQYF	TRBV3-1/TRBV3-2	TRBJ2-4	TRBD2	-
TGTGCCAGCAGTATCCGGGACAGGGCCGAAGCTTTCTTT	CASSIRDRAEAFF	TRBV2	TRBJ1-1	TRBD1	-
TGTGCCAGCTCAATCGGACAGGCTGGGAATGAGCAGTTCTTC	CASSIGQAGNEQFF	TRBV18	TRBJ2-1	TRBD1	-
TGTGCCAGCAGCCGCGACGGGTTTACCTTC	CASSRDGFTF	TRBV28	TRBJ1-2	-	few
TGTGCCAGCAGCTTAGGACAGGAGAACACTGAAGCTTTCTTT	CASSLGQENTEAFF	TRBV11-2	TRBJ1-1	-	-
TGTGCCACCACCCCAAGCGGGGGCTACGAGCAGTACTTC	CATTPSGGYEQYF	TRBV28	TRBJ2-7	TRBD2	-
TGCGCCAGCAGCTTGACCGGGACAGGGCCCCCCTCTAACTATGGCTACACCTTC	CASSLTGTGPPSNYGYTF	TRBV5-1	TRBJ1-2	TRBD1	-
TGTGCCCGAGGGATCTCTGGAAACACCATATATTTT	CARGISGNTIYF	TRBV30	TRBJ1-3	-	-
TGTGCCAGCAGGAGGACAGTGAACACTGAAGCTTTCTTT	CASRRTVNTEAFF	TRBV9	TRBJ1-1	-	-
TGTGCCACCAGCAGAGATCGTCGGCGGTGGCGCAATCAGCCCCAGCATTTT	CATSRDRRRWRNQPQHF	TRBV15	TRBJ1-5	-	-
TGCGCCAGCAGCTTCGTCGGGGGAACCTACAATGAGCAGTTCTTC	CASSFVGGTYNEQFF	TRBV5-1	TRBJ2-1	-	few
TGTGCCAGCTCACCCGGGACAGATAGCAATCAGCCCCAGCATTTT	CASSPGTDSNQPQHF	TRBV18	TRBJ1-5	TRBD1	-
TGTGCCAGCAGCGTAGGGGGGCGCACTGAAGCTTTCTTT	CASSVGGRTEAFF	TRBV9	TRBJ1-1	-	-
TGTGCCAGCAGTTTATCGGGCGGGGGGGCTGGAGGCTACACCTTC	CASSLSGGGAGGYTF	TRBV28	TRBJ1-2	-	-
TGTGCCAGCAGTGATCCTACCGGGACAGCTTACCATGGCTACACCTTC	CASSDPTGTAYHGYTF	TRBV6-1	TRBJ1-2	TRBD1	-
TGTGCCAGCAGTAAGACAGCCATGAACACTGAAGCTTTCTTT	CASSKTAMNTEAFF	TRBV6-5	TRBJ1-1	-	once
TGTGCCAGCAGCCCGGGTACCCTCGCAGGGACAACGCAAGAGACCCAGTACTTC	CASSPGTLAGTTQETQYF	TRBV7-2	TRBJ2-5	-	-
TGCGCCAGCAGCCAGACAGGGAGTAATGAAAAACTGTTTTTT	CASSQTGSNEKLFF	TRBV5-1	TRBJ1-4	TRBD1	-
TGTGCCAGCAGTTATCAGCGCTACGAGCAGTACTTC	CASSYQRYEQYF	TRBV6-2/TRBV6-3	TRBJ2-7	-	-
TGCAGCGTCGCCGAGGGGGTTGATACGCAGTATTTT	CSVAEGVDTQYF	TRBV29-1	TRBJ2-3	-	-
TGTGCCAGCAGCTCCGGAGGGGGCTCCTATGGCTACACCTTC	CASSSGGGSYGYTF	TRBV5-4	TRBJ1-2	TRBD1	-
TGCGCCAGCAGCCAAGTGGGGGGGGCTGAGACCCAGTACTTC	CASSQVGGAETQYF	TRBV4-1	TRBJ2-5	-	-
TGTGCCAGCAGCAAAGTAAACCCCCTGGGAGGAAGGGGCAATCAGCCCCAGCATTTT	CASSKVNPLGGRGNQPQHF	TRBV21-1	TRBJ1-5	-	-
TGCGCCAGCAGCTTGGCCCCCAGCGGGGGGGCCGGCACAGATACGCAGTATTTT	CASSLAPSGGAGTDTQYF	TRBV5-1	TRBJ2-3	TRBD2	-
TGTGCCACGAAGACAGGGTCCTACACTGAAGCTTTCTTT	CATKTGSYTEAFF	TRBV19	TRBJ1-1	TRBD1	-
TGTGCCAGCAGACTTTCACAGGGGGCTGGAAACACCATATATTTT	CASRLSQGAGNTIYF	TRBV3-1/TRBV3-2	TRBJ1-3	TRBD1	-